This entry lists 32 T cell receptor beta chains sequenced from one sample in a study of blood T cells in healthy people across ages. Alongside a J-beta primer mix, a sample-barcoded 5' primer served in a second PCR lasting roughly 6 to 12 cycles. TCRdb fed the 5' RACE reads into MiXCR, producing one record per CDR3 protein. Of 800,000 to 1,000,000 distinct CDR3 sequences listed, around 48% are singletons. The sequencing input was blood. Source of these receptors: a man aged 25 to 40 in good health.

V is TRBV3-1 and J is TRBJ1-5; D is ambiguous. Per germline, CDR1 LGHDT and CDR2 YNNKEL (reference sequence). V lost 3 bases and J lost 3, with 9 bases in between. This CDR3 has 14 amino acids. The CDR3 DNA is TGTGCCAGCAGCCAGGGATCGGCCAATCAGCCCCAGCATTTT. It translates to CASSQGSANQPQHF.

The chain uses TRBV7-2 and TRBJ2-3; maybe TRBD2 (6 bases). The CDR3 runs to 14 residues. Trimming took off 0 bases at V and 10 bases at J, with 14 bases between the two ends. In germline, CDR1 is SGHTA, CDR2 FQGNSA. DNA of the CDR3: TGTGCCAGCAGCTTAGCAGGTCCGGGGAGGCCGCAGTATTTT. Translated: CASSLAGPGRPQYF.

V is TRBV12-3 or TRBV12-4 and J is TRBJ1-2; weak D call: TRBD1 (6 bases). The CDR3 has 14 residues. Trimming pared 1 base from V and 8 bases from J, leaving 14 bases between. CDR3 sequence (DNA): TGTGCCAGCAGTTTAGTACAGGGAGCGGGGGGCTACACCTTC. This encodes CASSLVQGAGGYTF.

The V call is TRBV30, the J call TRBJ2-7; no firm D call. There are 13 residues in the CDR3. Looked up from germline, CDR1 is GTSNPN and CDR2 is SVGIG (reference sequence). V was trimmed by 5 bases and J by 3 bases, leaving 14 bases between them. The CDR3 DNA sequence: TGTGCCTGGGGGCCATTGTCGGGCTACGAGCAGTACTTC. This encodes CAWGPLSGYEQYF.

On this clonotype itself: A much larger clone is a single base away; this may be a read error. This chain links TRBV11-2 with TRBJ2-1; 7 bases match TRBD2. Germline V gene data show CDR1 as SGHAT and CDR2 as FQNNGV. V lost 5 bases and J lost 7; bases outside the gene matches: 8. The CDR3 spans 14 residues. The CDR3 DNA is TGTGCCAGCAGCGTGGCAGCGGGGATTAATGAGCAGTTCTTC. Translated: CASSVAAGINEQFF.

The V and J genes are TRBV6-5 and TRBJ1-1; no clear D gene. In germline, CDR1 is MNHEY, CDR2 SVGAGI. Trimming removed 3 bases at V and 0 bases at J, with 11 bases between. This CDR3 comprises 15 residues. As DNA, the CDR3 is TGTGCCAGCAGTTATTTCAGCAGAATGAACACTGAAGCTTTCTTT. It codes for CASSYFSRMNTEAFF.

The genes are TRBV7-8 and TRBJ1-2, with D unresolved. From germline, CDR1 is SGHVS and CDR2 FQNEAQ. V gave up 4 bases and J gave up 8 bases, with 17 bases separating them. The CDR3 runs to 14 residues. The chain's CDR3 is CASSSAAAKVGYTF. As DNA, the CDR3 is TGTGCCAGCAGCTCCGCGGCAGCTAAGGTGGGCTACACCTTC.

The V call is TRBV20-1, the J call TRBJ1-2; 8 bases fit TRBD1. The CDR3 runs 13 residues. Germline V gives CDR1 DFQATT, CDR2 SNEGSKA (reference sequence). The V and J ends lost 5 bases and 7 bases, in that order; junction bases with no gene match: 9. CDR3 residues: CSAATGGRGGYTF. The CDR3 nucleotides are TGCAGTGCTGCAACAGGGGGACGGGGTGGCTACACCTTC.

The V gene is TRBV28, the J gene TRBJ1-2, with D possibly matching TRBD1 (5 bases). CDR1 MDHEN and CDR2 SYDVKM come from the germline V gene. The CDR3 length is 16 residues. Trimming took 2 bases from V and 4 from J, leaving 17 bases between them. The CDR3 DNA follows: TGTGCCAGCAGTTTAAGTGGAGGGGCAGCCACCTATGGCTACACCTTC. It yields the protein CASSLSGGAATYGYTF.

This clonotype has only a few counts. The chain links TRBV4-2 to TRBJ1-2; TRBD1 aligns across 7 bases. The germline V gene has CDR1 LGHNA and CDR2 YNFKEQ. This CDR3 has 14 amino acids. V lost 4 bases, J lost 5 bases, and 7 bases stayed unmatched. CDR3 sequence (DNA): TGTGCCAGCAGCCCGCCCGACAGGGATTATGGCTACACCTTC. Residues: CASSPPDRDYGYTF.

The V and J genes are TRBV28 and TRBJ1-6, with TRBD1 as a possible D gene (5 bases). In germline, CDR1 is MDHEN, CDR2 SYDVKM. The CDR3 has 16 residues. The V end lost 2 bases, the J end lost 5 bases, and 13 bases lay between the germline ends. For the CDR3, the DNA is TGTGCCAGCAGTTTAGGGCGCCAGGGAAATAATTCACCCCTCCACTTT. Translating gives CASSLGRQGNNSPLHF.

The genes are TRBV6-6 and TRBJ1-1; D gene ambiguous. The germline V gene has CDR1 MNHNY and CDR2 SVGAGI (reference sequence). The CDR3 consists of 12 residues. V lost 1 base and J lost 2, with 2 bases in between. DNA for the CDR3: TGTGCCAGCAGTTACTTTAACACTGAAGCTTTCTTT. This translates into CASSYFNTEAFF.

Details on this clonotype: At one end the junction does not follow the germline gene, possibly because of a read error. V gene TRBV9 combines with J gene TRBJ2-1, with D unclear. This CDR3 has 12 residues. Germline CDR1 is SGDLS and CDR2 is YYNGEE. This chain's CDR3 is CTSSVGGNEQFF. As DNA, the CDR3 is TGTACCAGCAGCGTCGGTGGGAATGAGCAGTTCTTC.

This clonotype was observed a handful of times. The V gene is TRBV6-2 or TRBV6-3, the J gene TRBJ2-3; D might be TRBD1 (5 bases). The CDR3 covers 15 residues. V lost 2 bases, J lost 6 bases, and 15 bases lay in between. Germline lookup yields CDR1 MNHEY and CDR2 SVGEGT. The CDR3 nucleotides are TGTGCCAGCAGTTACGAGACAGAGCTTTCGGATACGCAGTATTTT. It is translated as CASSYETELSDTQYF.

This clonotype was detected only a few times. The chain is built from TRBV7-3 and TRBJ1-5; D unresolved. The germline CDR1 and CDR2 sequences are SGHTA and FQGTGA. V was shortened by 5 bases and J by 6 bases, with 11 bases between the two germline ends. The CDR3 sequence is 13 residues long. The CDR3 here is CASSQSTGQPQHF. The CDR3 bases are TGTGCCAGCAGCCAGAGTACGGGTCAGCCCCAGCATTTT.

V usage is TRBV7-2 and J usage is TRBJ2-5; D remains unclear. V gave up 5 bases and J gave up 11 bases, with 33 bases separating them. CDR3 length: 18 residues. CDR1 and CDR2 (germline): SGHTA, FQGNSA. The CDR3 DNA follows: TGTGCCAGCAGCGTCCTCTACCCCAGACCCAAGTTCGGGCCTGAGCAGTACTTC. Translating gives CASSVLYPRPKFGPEQYF.

This clonotype was seen a handful of times. This chain uses TRBV28 with TRBJ1-5, with 9 bases that match TRBD1. The CDR3 is made up of 17 amino acids. Germline V lookup: CDR1 MDHEN, CDR2 SYDVKM. With 5 bases clipped from V and 6 bases from J, the junction kept 14 bases outside the gene matches. CDR3 DNA: TGTGCCAGCAGTACATCTACGATGGGACAGGGAGGTCAGCCCCAGCATTTT. The encoded protein is CASSTSTMGQGGQPQHF.

The rearrangement joins TRBV5-1 to TRBJ2-7, with D unresolved. The CDR3 loop spans 15 amino acids. Germline V lookup: CDR1 SGHRS, CDR2 YFSETQ. Trimming removed 4 bases at V and 2 bases at J, with 16 bases between. CDR3: CASSPYAQTTYEQYF. CDR3 coding DNA: TGCGCCAGCAGCCCGTATGCCCAGACCACCTACGAGCAGTACTTC.

This clonotype was detected a few times. This chain connects TRBV15 to TRBJ2-1; D is perhaps TRBD1 (6 bases). CDR3 size: 14 residues. V lost 5 bases, J lost 6 bases, and 14 bases lay in between. CDR1 and CDR2 (germline): LNHNV, YYDKDF (reference sequence). CDR3 DNA: TGTGCCACCAGCCACGACAGGCTGGGCAATGAGCAGTTCTTC. This codes for CATSHDRLGNEQFF.

This clonotype was observed a few times. The V gene is TRBV6-6, the J gene TRBJ2-2; D is perhaps TRBD1 (5 bases). CDR1 and CDR2 from the germline V gene are MNHNY and SVGAGI (reference sequence). CDR3 length: 14 residues. V shed 2 bases and J shed 7 bases, with 11 bases lying between them. CDR3 region: CASSYTRASGELFF. The CDR3 DNA follows: TGTGCCAGCAGTTACACCAGGGCGAGCGGGGAGCTGTTTTTT.

This clonotype was recorded once. The chain uses TRBV11-1 and TRBJ2-3; 9 nucleotides align to TRBD2. Per germline, CDR1 SGHAT and CDR2 FQDESV (reference sequence). This CDR3 has 16 residues. Unmatched junction bases numbered 7, after V lost 2 bases and J lost 4 bases. This chain's CDR3 is CASSLSSGGFADTQYF. In DNA, the CDR3 is TGTGCCAGCAGCTTAAGCAGCGGGGGGTTTGCAGATACGCAGTATTTT. The full variable domain, in which reference TRBV11-1 and TRBJ2-3 provide the parts outside the CDR3, is EAEVAQSPRYKITEKSQAVAFWCDPISGHATLYWYRQILGQGPELLVQFQDESVVDDSQLPKDRFSAERLKGVDSTLKIQPAELGDSAMYLCASSLSSGGFADTQYFGPGTRLTVL.

The V call is TRBV14, the J call TRBJ1-1, with D tentatively TRBD1 (6 bases). The CDR3 runs to 16 residues. Germline V gene sequence: CDR1 SGHDN, CDR2 FVKESK. V lost 4 bases and J lost 0, with 15 bases in between. CDR3 loop: CASSPLRTELNTEAFF. As DNA, the CDR3 is TGTGCCAGCAGCCCCCTTCGGACAGAGCTGAACACTGAAGCTTTCTTT.

The gene calls are TRBV5-1 and TRBJ2-2; D not resolved. The CDR3 has 16 amino acids. V lost 0 bases and J 1 base, leaving 10 bases between the germline ends. Germline V gene sequence: CDR1 SGHRS, CDR2 YFSETQ. CDR3 sequence (DNA): TGCGCCAGCAGCTTGGAGTTGTCAGGGAACACCGGGGAGCTGTTTTTT. It is translated as CASSLELSGNTGELFF.

V is TRBV20-1 and J is TRBJ2-3; D is ambiguous. V was cut by 3 bases and J by 1 base, with 8 bases left in between. From germline, CDR1 is DFQATT and CDR2 SNEGSKA (reference sequence). The CDR3 consists of 13 residues. Here the CDR3 reads CSASLARTDTQYF. The CDR3 DNA follows: TGCAGTGCTAGTCTGGCTCGCACAGATACGCAGTATTTT.

This clonotype has a handful of counts. The V gene is TRBV5-1, the J gene TRBJ2-7, with D perhaps TRBD1 (5 bases). This CDR3 comprises 14 residues. Trimming removed 0 bases at V and 6 bases at J, with 13 bases between. The germline V gene encodes CDR1 SGHRS and CDR2 YFSETQ. The CDR3 region is CASSLDQGRGEQYF. CDR3 sequence (DNA): TGCGCCAGCAGCTTGGACCAGGGAAGGGGCGAGCAGTACTTC. Based on the CDR3 plus reference TRBV5-1 and TRBJ2-7, the full variable domain is KAGVTQTPRYLIKTRGQQVTLSCSPISGHRSVSWYQQTPGQGLQFLFEYFSETQRNKGNFPGRFSGRQFSNSRSEMNVSTLELGDSALYLCASSLDQGRGEQYFGPGTRLTVT.

This clonotype has only a few counts. The V call is TRBV5-1, the J call TRBJ2-5, with 8 positions matching TRBD1. The J call may be in error: the DNA end matches TRBJ2-7 better. The CDR3 sequence is 14 residues long. CDR1 and CDR2 (germline): SGHRS, YFSETQ. Here the CDR3 reads CASSPGQVIDEQYF. The CDR3 nucleotides are TGCGCCAGCAGCCCGGGACAGGTAATCGACGAGCAGTACTTC.

The chain has TRBV14 and TRBJ2-2, with D uncertain. Germline CDR1 is SGHDN and CDR2 is FVKESK. CDR3 length: 14 residues. V was pared by 4 bases and J by 4 bases, with 10 bases between. CDR3 residues: CASSLTLSTGELFF. CDR3 nucleotide sequence: TGTGCCAGCAGCCTTACTCTAAGCACCGGGGAGCTGTTTTTT. Based on the CDR3 plus reference TRBV14 and TRBJ2-2, the full variable domain is EAGVTQFPSHSVIEKGQTVTLRCDPISGHDNLYWYRRVMGKEIKFLLHFVKESKQDESGMPNNRFLAERTGGTYSTLKVQPAELEDSGVYFCASSLTLSTGELFFGEGSRLTVL.

This rearrangement joins TRBV6-1 to TRBJ2-1; D call uncertain. Trimming cost V 1 base and J 1 base, with 8 bases left between them. The CDR3 has 15 amino acids. The germline V gene encodes CDR1 MNHNS and CDR2 SASEGT. The CDR3 nucleotides are TGTGCCAGCAGTGAAGAGAATGGATCCTACAATGAGCAGTTCTTC. The encoded protein is CASSEENGSYNEQFF.

This clonotype occurred a few times. The chain's CDR3 is CASSLRTGYGEQYF. In DNA form, the CDR3 reads TGCGCCAGCAGCCTTCGGACAGGGTACGGAGAGCAGTACTTC. V and J are TRBV4-1 and TRBJ2-7; 8 nucleotides agree with TRBD1. The trim removed 4 bases at V and 7 bases at J, leaving 9 bases unmatched. This CDR3 has 14 amino acids. The V gene's germline CDR1 is MGHRA and CDR2 YSYEKL.

This clonotype showed up just once. The chain uses TRBV29-1 and TRBJ2-3; the D gene is possibly TRBD2 (5 bases). This CDR3 has 12 amino acids. The V gene's germline CDR1 is SQVTM and CDR2 ANQGSEA. The germline V and J ends were trimmed by 5 bases and 8 bases, with 14 bases remaining between them. The CDR3, as DNA: TGCAGCGTTCCTTCCCCCCGGGGTACGCAGTATTTT. Amino acid sequence: CSVPSPRGTQYF.

The chain is built from TRBV29-1 and TRBJ1-2, with 7 bases lining up with TRBD1. The CDR3 runs 14 residues. Germline values: CDR1 SQVTM, CDR2 ANQGSEA. V dropped 6 bases and J dropped 5; count of bases not matched to a gene: 12. The CDR3 DNA is TGCAGCGTCATGGGACACAGGGGCTCTTATGGCTACACCTTC. Its protein product is CSVMGHRGSYGYTF.

This clonotype was detected only once. The V gene is TRBV7-9, the J gene TRBJ2-3, with D possibly being TRBD2 (5 bases). This CDR3 has 13 residues. CDR1 is SEHNR, CDR2 FQNEAQ, per germline (reference sequence). V was trimmed by 5 bases and J by 5 bases, leaving 11 bases between them. CDR3 protein: CASSLHSGDTQYF. The CDR3 region has the DNA TGTGCCAGCAGCCTCCACAGCGGAGATACGCAGTATTTT. Complete variable domain (other parts from reference TRBV7-9 and TRBJ2-3): DTGVSQNPRHKITKRGQNVTFRCDPISEHNRLYWYRQTLGQGPEFLTYFQNEAQLEKSRLLSDRFSAERPKGSFSTLEIQRTEQGDSAMYLCASSLHSGDTQYFGPGTRLTVL.